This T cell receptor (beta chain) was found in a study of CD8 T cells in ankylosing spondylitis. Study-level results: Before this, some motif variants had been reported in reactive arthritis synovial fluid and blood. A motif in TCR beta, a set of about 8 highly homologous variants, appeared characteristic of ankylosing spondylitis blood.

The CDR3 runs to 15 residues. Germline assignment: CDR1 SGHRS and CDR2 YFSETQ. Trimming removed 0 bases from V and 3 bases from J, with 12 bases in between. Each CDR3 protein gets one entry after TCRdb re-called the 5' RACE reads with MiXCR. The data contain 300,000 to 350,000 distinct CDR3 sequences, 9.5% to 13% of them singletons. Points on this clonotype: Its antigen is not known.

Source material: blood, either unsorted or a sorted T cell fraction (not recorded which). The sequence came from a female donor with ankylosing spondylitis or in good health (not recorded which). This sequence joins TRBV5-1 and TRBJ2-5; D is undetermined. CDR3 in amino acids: CASSLVDPREETQYF. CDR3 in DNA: TGCGCCAGCAGCTTGGTGGACCCCCGGGAAGAGACCCAGTACTTC.